This T cell receptor beta chain was sequenced for a study of T cells in Graves' hyperthyroidism and ophthalmopathy. The wider study: Peripheral blood was secured at the point of initial diagnosis, before any treatment. Overall study findings and caveats: Separating ophthalmopathy from stable hyperthyroidism was achieved by a 13 V-J model. Model output signaled ophthalmopathy a median roughly 6 months ahead of onset. Blood shared most expanded thyroid clonotypes above 0.001.

Note on this clonotype: Its antigen remains unknown. One junction end disagrees with the germline gene, perhaps due to a read error.

Regions amplified from RNA transcripts were the TCR beta CDR3 regions. The HTBI primer set served for first-round RT-PCR of the TCR CDR3. TCRdb reanalysed the multiplex PCR reads using MiXCR and keeps one entry per CDR3 protein. The repertoire holds hundreds of thousands of distinct CDR3 sequences, around 38% seen once, with around 10% in the top ten. This CDR3 region has 17 residues. Germline CDR1 ENHRY, CDR2 SYGVKD. This chain links TRBV10-3 with TRBJ2-7, with 8 nucleotides matching TRBD1. This receptor was identified in a man aged 18 to 30 with Graves' hyperthyroidism. Sequenced: blood. This chain's CDR3 is CASSNNRGSGTFYEQYF. The DNA of the CDR3 is TGTGCCAGCAGTAACAACAGGGGGAGCGGAACCTTCTACGAGCAGTACTTC.